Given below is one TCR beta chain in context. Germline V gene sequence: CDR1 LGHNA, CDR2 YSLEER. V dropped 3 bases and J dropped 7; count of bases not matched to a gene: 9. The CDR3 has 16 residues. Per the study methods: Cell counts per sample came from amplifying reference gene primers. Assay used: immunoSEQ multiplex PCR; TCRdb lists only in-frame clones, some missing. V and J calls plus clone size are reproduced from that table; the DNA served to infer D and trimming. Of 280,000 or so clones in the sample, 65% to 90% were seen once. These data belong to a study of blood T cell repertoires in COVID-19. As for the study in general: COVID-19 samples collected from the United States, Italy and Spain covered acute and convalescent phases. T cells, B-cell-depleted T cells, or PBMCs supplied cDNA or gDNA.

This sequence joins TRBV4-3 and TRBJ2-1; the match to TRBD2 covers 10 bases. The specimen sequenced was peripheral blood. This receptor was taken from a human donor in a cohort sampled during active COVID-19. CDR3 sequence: CASSHASGSSYNEQFF. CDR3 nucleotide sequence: TGCGCCAGCAGCCACGCTAGCGGGAGCTCTTATAATGAGCAGTTCTTC.